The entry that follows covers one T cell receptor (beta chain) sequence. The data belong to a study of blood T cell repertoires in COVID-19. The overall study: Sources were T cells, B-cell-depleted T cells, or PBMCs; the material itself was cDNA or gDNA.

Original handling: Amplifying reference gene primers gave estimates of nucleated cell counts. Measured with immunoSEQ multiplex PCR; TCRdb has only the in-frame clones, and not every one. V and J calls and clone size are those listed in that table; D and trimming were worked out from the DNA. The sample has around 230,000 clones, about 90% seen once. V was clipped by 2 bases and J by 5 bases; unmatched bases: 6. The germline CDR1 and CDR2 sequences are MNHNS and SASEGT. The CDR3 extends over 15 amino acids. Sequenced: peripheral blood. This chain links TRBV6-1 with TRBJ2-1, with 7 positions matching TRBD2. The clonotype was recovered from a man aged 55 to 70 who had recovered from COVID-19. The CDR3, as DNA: TGTGCCAGCAGTGAAACCGGGGGGAGAAACAATGAGCAGTTCTTC. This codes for CASSETGGRNNEQFF.